Sequencing of this T cell receptor beta chain was carried out in a study of blood T cell repertoires in COVID-19. J was trimmed by 4 bases and V by 4 bases; bases with no gene match: 9. The CDR3 spans 15 residues. Looked up from germline, CDR1 is SNHLY and CDR2 is FYNNEI. The authors' processing: Estimated nucleated cell counts came from reference gene primer amplification. The repertoire was sequenced with immunoSEQ multiplex PCR; TCRdb's copy has only in-frame clones and lacks some. V and J calls and clone size are as listed in that table; D and trimming were resolved from the DNA. The sample lists approximately 200,000 clones, 86% occurring once.

Sequencing was carried out using PBMCs or T cells enriched from blood (not recorded which). V is TRBV2 and J is TRBJ1-2, with 7 nucleotides matching TRBD1. The TCR originated in a woman aged 25 to 39 who had been exposed to COVID-19. The CDR3 DNA is TGTGCCAGCAGTGGGACCGGGACAGTTAGCTATGGCTACACCTTC. Its translation: CASSGTGTVSYGYTF. Based on the CDR3 plus reference TRBV2 and TRBJ1-2, the full variable domain is EPEVTQTPSHQVTQMGQEVILRCVPISNHLYFYWYRQILGQKVEFLVSFYNNEISEKSEIFDDQFSVERPDGSNFTLKIRSTKLEDSAMYFCASSGTGTVSYGYTFGSGTRLTVV.